The 24 T cell receptor beta chains reported below all come from one sample, sequenced in a study of cytomegalovirus exposure and HLA in healthy donors. Using immunoSEQ multiplex PCR, the repertoire was profiled, and TCRdb retains in-frame clones only, with some absent. This repertoire shows 110,000 to 150,000 clones, about 86% found once; its top ten account for 7.5% to 8.5%. Source material: PBMCs. These receptors originate from a young woman in good health and CMV-seropositive.

CDR3 bases: TGTGCCAGCAGCTTAGCGAGGGCAGCAGCCTACGAGCAGTACTTC. This gives the protein CASSLARAAAYEQYF. This chain connects TRBV7-9 to TRBJ2-7; tentatively, D is TRBD2 (5 bases). Trimming left V 0 bases short and J 2 bases short, with 11 bases between. Germline V gene data show CDR1 as SEHNR and CDR2 as FQNEAQ (reference sequence). This CDR3 contains 15 residues.

This sequence joins TRBV9 and TRBJ1-1, with a tentative D call TRBD1 (6 bases). The CDR3 extends over 14 amino acids. In germline, CDR1 is SGDLS, CDR2 YYNGEE. Trimming pared 8 bases from V and 1 base from J, leaving 15 bases between. CDR3 sequence: CASSREQGNTEAFF. The CDR3 bases are TGTGCCAGTTCTAGGGAACAGGGGAACACTGAAGCTTTCTTT.

The rearrangement links TRBV30 to TRBJ2-6, with D possibly TRBD2 on 5 matching bases. From germline, CDR1 is GTSNPN and CDR2 SVGIG (reference sequence). The CDR3 consists of 15 residues. The V gene lost 0 bases and the J gene lost 2 bases, with 8 bases spanning the gap. The CDR3 nucleotides are TGTGCCTGGAGTGTACCCGGGGCTGGGGCCAACGTCCTGACTTTC. Its protein is CAWSVPGAGANVLTF.

The rearrangement joins TRBV6-6 to TRBJ1-3, with 10 bases identical to TRBD1. V shed 6 bases, J shed 1 base, and the junction held 6 bases outside the gene matches. The CDR3 spans 16 residues. Looked up from germline, CDR1 is MNHNY and CDR2 is SVGAGI (reference sequence). CDR3 nucleotide sequence: TGTGCCAGCAGGCCGGGACAGGGGATATCTGGAAACACCATATATTTT. It codes for CASRPGQGISGNTIYF.

This clone was picked up one time. This chain connects TRBV29-1 to TRBJ2-7; 11 nucleotides align to TRBD1. J gave up 2 bases and V 5 bases, and 5 bases lay outside the gene matches. The CDR3 totals 14 residues. In germline, CDR1 is SQVTM, CDR2 ANQGSEA. CDR3 sequence: CSVLTGQGAYEQYF. CDR3 nucleotides: TGCAGCGTTCTAACGGGACAGGGGGCCTACGAGCAGTACTTC.

CDR3 protein: CAWSVLRGSEQYF. CDR3 sequence (DNA): TGTGCCTGGAGTGTACTAAGGGGCTCCGAGCAGTACTTC. The J gene is TRBJ2-7, the V gene TRBV30; tentatively, D is TRBD1 (5 bases). CDR3 length: 13 amino acids. Per germline, CDR1 GTSNPN and CDR2 SVGIG (reference sequence). Trimming took off 0 bases at V and 6 bases at J, with 12 bases between the two ends.

This chain connects TRBV27 to TRBJ1-2; TRBD1 might be the D (5 bases). The CDR3 has 13 amino acids. Trimming took 3 bases from V and 8 from J, leaving 13 bases between them. The germline CDR1 and CDR2 sequences are MNHEY and SMNVEV (reference sequence). CDR3 nucleotides: TGTGCCAGCAGTTTGGGGCAGGGTTGGGGCTACACCTTC. Translating gives CASSLGQGWGYTF.

The rearrangement links TRBV5-4 to TRBJ2-1; D unclear. Deletions cut 0 bases from V and 8 bases from J, with 15 bases between. This CDR3 has 15 residues. The V gene's germline CDR1 is SGHNT and CDR2 YYREEE (reference sequence). The CDR3 DNA reads TGTGCCAGCAGCTTGGATCTAGTCGTTGTGGATGAGCAGTTCTTC. Translating it yields CASSLDLVVVDEQFF.

The rearrangement links TRBV10-3 to TRBJ2-7; 7 positions match TRBD1. This CDR3 spans 16 amino acids. The germline CDR1 and CDR2 sequences are ENHRY and SYGVKD. V shed 6 bases, J shed 1 base, and the junction held 12 bases outside the gene matches. The DNA of the CDR3 is TGTGCCATCAGGCCGTCAGACAGGGTCCTTTCCTACGAGCAGTACTTC. Translated: CAIRPSDRVLSYEQYF.

The rearrangement joins TRBV5-1 to TRBJ1-5, with D tentatively TRBD1 (6 bases). V gave up 0 bases and J gave up 2 bases, with 9 bases separating them. Germline V CDR1 and CDR2: SGHRS, YFSETQ. The CDR3 length is 15 residues. DNA of the CDR3: TGCGCCAGCAGCTTGGGGGGGCGCGGCAATCAGCCCCAGCATTTT. Its translation is CASSLGGRGNQPQHF.

This clone was recorded once. DNA of the CDR3: TGTGCCAGCAGCATCGGGACAGGGGGCATAGAGCAGTACTTC. The encoded protein is CASSIGTGGIEQYF. J is TRBJ2-7 and V is TRBV5-4; 12 bases line up with TRBD1. This CDR3 spans 14 amino acids. V lost 4 bases, J lost 7 bases, and 6 bases stayed unmatched. Germline V gene lookup returns CDR1 SGHNT and CDR2 YYREEE (reference sequence).

The chain joins TRBV5-1 to TRBJ2-1, with TRBD2 matching over 9 bases. Per germline, CDR1 SGHRS and CDR2 YFSETQ. Germline trimming cut 4 bases from V and 10 bases from J; bases unmatched to any gene: 6. The CDR3 runs to 13 residues. The CDR3: CASSQTSGREQFF. The CDR3 DNA follows: TGCGCCAGCAGCCAGACTAGCGGAAGAGAGCAGTTCTTC.

This clone was detected only once. The chain has TRBV9 and TRBJ2-1, with 10 bases fitting TRBD2. Looked up from germline, CDR1 is SGDLS and CDR2 is YYNGEE. The V segment lost 0 bases and the J segment 7 bases; nucleotides outside the gene matches: 16. The CDR3 is 19 amino acids. This chain's CDR3 is CASSVAPTPSGRAENEQFF. CDR3 DNA sequence: TGTGCCAGCAGCGTAGCTCCCACCCCAAGCGGGAGGGCCGAAAATGAGCAGTTCTTC.

The gene calls are TRBV7-8 and TRBJ2-7; D is ambiguous. CDR1 is SGHVS and CDR2 is FQNEAQ in the germline V gene. Trimming pared 2 bases from V and 3 bases from J, leaving 8 bases between. There are 13 residues in the CDR3. The CDR3: CASSLTNFYEQYF. For the CDR3, the DNA is TGTGCCAGCAGCTTAACTAACTTCTACGAGCAGTACTTC.

The CDR3 reads CASSLFKGSSYNEQFF. CDR3 bases: TGTGCCAGCAGCTTATTTAAGGGGTCGTCTTACAATGAGCAGTTCTTC. This chain links TRBV7-2 with TRBJ2-1; a weak D match, TRBD1 (5 bases). Trimming took off 2 bases at V and 4 bases at J, with 15 bases between the two ends. This CDR3 region has 16 residues. Germline V lookup: CDR1 SGHTA, CDR2 FQGNSA.

This CDR3 reads CAWNDRFWGYEQYF. Written as DNA, the CDR3 is TGTGCCTGGAATGACAGATTTTGGGGCTACGAGCAGTACTTC. The genes are TRBV30 and TRBJ2-7; maybe TRBD1 (5 bases). The V end lost 4 bases, the J end lost 3 bases, and 16 bases lay between the germline ends. Germline loops: CDR1 GTSNPN, CDR2 SVGIG (reference sequence). This CDR3 is built from 14 residues.

The table lists this clone with a count of one. The rearrangement links TRBV5-5 to TRBJ1-6; D call uncertain. The ends were cut back, 4 bases at V and 10 bases at J, with 18 bases in the middle. Germline V lookup: CDR1 SGHKS, CDR2 YYEKEE (reference sequence). The length of the CDR3 is 15 residues. The DNA of the CDR3 is TGTGCCAGCAGCCGACACACCCCTTCGGTGTCACCCCTCCACTTT. This translates into CASSRHTPSVSPLHF.

This clone has a single count. J is TRBJ1-2 and V is TRBV13, with a weak D call TRBD1 (6 bases). The CDR3 is 15 amino acids. Trimming removed 4 bases at V and 2 bases at J, with 14 bases between. Germline CDR1 and CDR2: PRHDT and FYEKMQ (reference sequence). CDR3 sequence reads: CASSSYREPNYGYTF. CDR3 DNA sequence: TGTGCCAGCAGCTCGTACAGGGAACCCAACTATGGCTACACCTTC. The full variable domain, its missing parts supplied by reference TRBV13 and TRBJ1-2, is AAGVIQSPRHLIKEKRETATLKCYPIPRHDTVYWYQQGPGQDPQFLISFYEKMQSDKGSIPDRFSAQQFSDYHSELNMSSLELGDSALYFCASSSYREPNYGYTFGSGTRLTVV.

The rearrangement uses TRBV7-3 and TRBJ2-3, with D tentatively TRBD1 (6 bases). Germline V lookup: CDR1 SGHTA, CDR2 FQGTGA. CDR3 length equals 14 residues. V was pared by 4 bases and J by 1 base, with 9 bases between. DNA of the CDR3: TGTGCCAGCAGCTCGGGACACCGCACAGATACGCAGTATTTT. This translates into CASSSGHRTDTQYF.

This chain links TRBV4-2 with TRBJ1-5; the D gene is possibly TRBD1 (6 bases). V was shortened by 0 bases and J by 7 bases, with 13 bases between the two germline ends. The CDR3 consists of 15 residues. Germline lookup yields CDR1 LGHNA and CDR2 YNFKEQ. The CDR3 loop reads CASSQDRTADQPQHF. Here the CDR3 DNA reads TGTGCCAGCAGCCAAGATAGGACAGCGGACCAGCCCCAGCATTTT.

This chain uses TRBV12-2 with TRBJ2-3; TRBD2, the table's D call, lacks a check against the DNA. TRBV12-2 is termed a pseudogene. CDR3 size: 17 residues. The CDR3 spells CASRNSGRASNRDTQYF. The CDR3 nucleotides read TGTGCAAGTCGCAATAGCGGGAGGGCCTCAAATCGAGATACGCAGTATTTT.

The J gene is TRBJ1-6, the V gene TRBV5-1; 7 positions agree with TRBD1. Unmatched junction bases numbered 9, after V lost 10 bases and J lost 2 bases. The CDR3 contains 15 residues. Germline CDR1 is SGHRS and CDR2 is YFSETQ. Here the CDR3 DNA reads TGCGCCGGGGGAACAGGGGATACCTATAATTCACCCCTCCACTTT. As protein: CAGGTGDTYNSPLHF.

This chain joins TRBV4-1 and TRBJ1-3; D remains ambiguous. CDR1 and CDR2 (germline): MGHRA, YSYEKL. This CDR3 is 18 amino acids long. The germline V and J ends were trimmed by 0 bases and 0 bases, with 15 bases remaining between them. The CDR3: CASSQDPSRLNSGNTIYF. Written as DNA, the CDR3 is TGCGCCAGCAGCCAAGACCCATCGCGCCTCAACTCTGGAAACACCATATATTTT.

This chain connects TRBV5-1 to TRBJ2-7; 12 positions agree with TRBD1. Germline V lookup: CDR1 SGHRS, CDR2 YFSETQ. The CDR3 sequence is 16 residues long. Losses at the gene ends were 3 bases for V and 4 bases for J; bases not matched to a gene: 8. The chain's CDR3 is CASSYRDRGRGYEQYF. As DNA, the CDR3 is TGCGCCAGCAGCTACCGGGACAGGGGGCGCGGGTACGAGCAGTACTTC.